Listed here are 30 T cell receptor beta chains from one sample, sequenced in a study of vaccination effects on CD4 cells after COVID-19. Method: immunoSEQ multiplex PCR; TCRdb's copy keeps in-frame clones and lacks some. The sample includes 40,000 to 45,000 clones, less than 85% of them seen just once. After about 10 days in culture, the CD4+ T cells were isolated. Sometime from March through December 2020, the person acquired a SARS-CoV-2 infection that PCR confirmed. Vaccine administered to participants consisted of two doses of either BNT162b2 or mRNA-1273. These TCRs' antigens remain unknown. Sequencing was performed on CD4+ T cells from PBMCs cultured without peptide, taken after COVID-19 vaccination. These receptors were obtained from a human donor who had a prior SARS-CoV-2 infection.

V and J are TRBV7-2 and TRBJ1-1, with TRBD1 as a possible D gene (6 bases). Germline V gives CDR1 SGHTA, CDR2 FQGNSA. Between the trimmed V and J ends, which lost 4 bases and 0 bases, there was a span of 12 bases. The CDR3 is 15 residues long. In nucleotides, the CDR3 is TGTGCCAGCAGCTCGCACAGGGTCATGAACACTGAAGCTTTCTTT. This codes for CASSSHRVMNTEAFF.

Only a few counts were recorded for this clone. A much larger clone is a single base away; this may be a read error. The genes are TRBV11-2 and TRBJ2-7; D call uncertain. Looked up from germline, CDR1 is SGHAT and CDR2 is FQNNGV. CDR3 size: 11 residues. V was cut by 5 bases and J by 3 bases, with 5 bases left in between. The CDR3 DNA follows: TGTGCCAGCAGCCCCTACTACGAGCAGTACTTC. Protein: CASSPYYEQYF.

V is TRBV9 and J is TRBJ1-2; 7 nucleotides match TRBD1. With 5 bases clipped from V and 4 bases from J, the junction kept 8 bases outside the gene matches. The length of the CDR3 is 14 residues. The germline CDR1 and CDR2 sequences are SGDLS and YYNGEE. CDR3 bases: TGTGCCAGCAGTGCCCGGGACAGCTTCTATGGCTACACCTTC. Translation gives CASSARDSFYGYTF.

The gene calls are TRBV4-1 and TRBJ2-2; the D gene is possibly TRBD2 (7 bases). This CDR3 is built from 16 residues. Germline CDR1 and CDR2: MGHRA and YSYEKL. V was trimmed by 7 bases and J by 6 bases, leaving 21 bases between them. CDR3 residues: CASTPEGRGGSGELFF. CDR3 coding DNA: TGCGCCAGCACCCCCGAAGGGAGGGGGGGCTCCGGGGAGCTGTTTTTT.

This clone was seen more than once but under ten times. The chain couples TRBV6-2 or TRBV6-3 to TRBJ2-1; 10 bases are shared with TRBD2. Germline V gene sequence: CDR1 MNHEY, CDR2 SVGEGT. V trimming: 0 bases; J trimming: 0 bases; junction bases outside the gene matches: 2. The CDR3 has 17 residues. In DNA, the CDR3 is TGTGCCAGCAGTTACTCCGGACTAGCGGTCTCCTACAATGAGCAGTTCTTC. This codes for CASSYSGLAVSYNEQFF.

This clone was seen just once. The rearrangement joins TRBV19 to TRBJ2-1; D is ambiguous. The CDR3 has 14 amino acids. In germline, CDR1 is LNHDA, CDR2 SQIVND (reference sequence). V was trimmed by 5 bases and J by 6 bases, leaving 14 bases between them. The CDR3 spells CASSRSLTGNEQFF. CDR3 DNA: TGTGCCAGTAGTCGGTCCCTAACGGGCAATGAGCAGTTCTTC.

DNA for the CDR3: TGCGCCAGCAAATGGCTAGCGGGAGACAATGAGCAGTTCTTC. Protein product: CASKWLAGDNEQFF. V is TRBV5-1 and J is TRBJ2-1, with 10 bases aligning to TRBD2. Germline V CDR1 and CDR2: SGHRS, YFSETQ. With V trimmed by 6 bases and J by 5 bases, 5 bases remained unmatched. The CDR3 totals 14 residues.

The V call is TRBV2, the J call TRBJ2-3; 8 bases are a match to TRBD2. J lost 2 bases, V lost 4 bases, and 5 bases had no gene match. The CDR3 consists of 15 residues. In germline, CDR1 is SNHLY, CDR2 FYNNEI. The CDR3 coding sequence is TGTGCCAGCAGTGGTTTAGCGGGGATCACAGATACGCAGTATTTT. Amino acid sequence: CASSGLAGITDTQYF.

The chain joins TRBV3-1 (or the pseudogene TRBV3-2) to TRBJ2-4; 8 nucleotides match TRBD1. Germline V gene data show CDR1 as LGHDT and CDR2 as YNNKEL (reference sequence). CDR3 length equals 11 residues. Germline trimming cut 0 bases from V and 15 bases from J; bases unmatched to any gene: 1. For the CDR3, the DNA is TGTGCCAGCAGCCAAGAAGGACAGGGGTACTTC. Protein sequence: CASSQEGQGYF.

This clone was counted once. The V and J genes are TRBV10-1 and TRBJ1-1; the match to TRBD1 covers 9 bases. The CDR3 runs 18 residues. V lost 0 bases and J lost 3; bases outside the gene matches: 11. The germline V gene has CDR1 WNHNN and CDR2 SYGVQD (reference sequence). This chain's CDR3 is CASSESGLWTGEDTEAFF. The CDR3 DNA sequence: TGCGCCAGCAGTGAGTCGGGTCTTTGGACAGGGGAGGACACTGAAGCTTTCTTT.

This clone was observed a handful of times. The germline gene is not matched at one end of the junction; a read error may be the cause. The chain links TRBV7-7 to TRBJ2-4, with a weak D call TRBD2 (5 bases). This CDR3 comprises 17 residues. The germline V gene has CDR1 SSHAT and CDR2 FNYEAQ (reference sequence). The CDR3: CASSKKGVPIAKNIQYF. CDR3 in DNA: TGTGCTAGCAGCAAGAAGGGAGTCCCTATAGCCAAAAACATTCAGTACTTC.

CDR3 sequence: CATSRGRLQQETQYF. The CDR3 DNA follows: TGTGCCACCAGCAGAGGGAGGTTACAACAAGAGACCCAGTACTTC. This chain links TRBV15 with TRBJ2-5, with D perhaps matching TRBD2 (5 bases). The CDR3 covers 15 residues. The V gene lost 1 base and the J gene lost 2 bases, with 11 bases spanning the gap. Germline loops: CDR1 LNHNV, CDR2 YYDKDF (reference sequence).

V is TRBV7-9 and J is TRBJ2-2; maybe TRBD2 (6 bases). Trimming left V 5 bases short and J 7 bases short, with 8 bases between. Germline-derived CDR1 and CDR2 are SEHNR and FQNEAQ (reference sequence). There are 12 residues in the CDR3. CDR3 in DNA: TGTGCCAGCAGCATTAGCGGCGGGGAGCTGTTTTTT. Protein product: CASSISGGELFF.

The V and J genes are TRBV4-3 and TRBJ1-6, with D possibly matching TRBD1 (5 bases). V was shortened by 4 bases and J by 3 bases, with 19 bases between the two germline ends. In germline, CDR1 is LGHNA, CDR2 YSLEER. The CDR3 runs to 18 residues. CDR3 DNA sequence: TGCGCCAGCAGCCGCATCGGGGGTGAGGGCCTCTATAATTCACCCCTCCACTTT. Translation gives CASSRIGGEGLYNSPLHF.

The chain employs TRBV3-1 (or the pseudogene TRBV3-2) and TRBJ2-3, with a possible D match to TRBD2 (6 bases). Germline loops: CDR1 LGHDT, CDR2 YNNKEL (reference sequence). CDR3 length equals 18 residues. The ends were cut back, 0 bases at V and 0 bases at J, with 16 bases in the middle. CDR3 sequence: CASSQEVVAGRSTDTQYF. The CDR3 DNA sequence: TGTGCCAGCAGCCAAGAGGTCGTGGCGGGACGAAGCACAGATACGCAGTATTTT.

This clone was recorded only once. CDR3 nucleotide sequence: TGCGCCAGCAGCTTGGAAGGGCAGCTCAATGAGCAGTTCTTC. Its protein is CASSLEGQLNEQFF. The chain employs TRBV5-1 and TRBJ2-1; D gene ambiguous. In germline, CDR1 is SGHRS, CDR2 YFSETQ. Trimming took 0 bases from V and 6 from J, leaving 10 bases between them. The CDR3 consists of 14 residues.

The chain recombines TRBV6-6 with TRBJ2-7; 7 positions agree with TRBD2. V was pared by 2 bases and J by 1 base, with 8 bases of the junction left unmatched. This CDR3 comprises 16 residues. Per germline, CDR1 MNHNY and CDR2 SVGAGI (reference sequence). The CDR3 spells CASSYVGEGRSYEQYF. The CDR3 DNA is TGTGCCAGCAGTTACGTCGGGGAGGGGAGGTCCTACGAGCAGTACTTC.

The chain uses TRBV27 and TRBJ2-7; weak D call: TRBD2 (5 bases). This CDR3 spans 15 amino acids. CDR1 is MNHEY and CDR2 is SMNVEV in the germline V gene (reference sequence). Trimming stripped 4 bases from V and 2 bases from J, with 15 bases between. The CDR3: CASSYRGQVPYEQYF. The CDR3 coding sequence is TGTGCCAGCAGTTACCGCGGGCAGGTTCCCTACGAGCAGTACTTC.

The gene calls are TRBV19 and TRBJ2-7; no firm D call. Germline-derived CDR1 and CDR2 are LNHDA and SQIVND (reference sequence). CDR3 length: 11 residues. Trimming pared 5 bases from V and 4 bases from J, leaving 6 bases between. The CDR3 spells CASSSYYEQYF. The CDR3, as DNA: TGTGCCAGTAGTTCGTATTACGAGCAGTACTTC. Based on the CDR3 plus reference TRBV19 and TRBJ2-7, the full variable domain is DGGITQSPKYLFRKEGQNVTLSCEQNLNHDAMYWYRQDPGQGLRLIYYSQIVNDFQKGDIAEGYSVSREKKESFPLTVTSAQKNPTAFYLCASSSYYEQYFGPGTRLTVT.

The chain carries TRBV3-1 (or the pseudogene TRBV3-2) and TRBJ1-1; TRBD1 is a possible D gene (5 bases). In germline, CDR1 is LGHDT, CDR2 YNNKEL (reference sequence). CDR3 length: 15 residues. V lost 0 bases, J lost 1 base, and 9 bases lay in between. The CDR3 loop is CASSQDQGSNTEAFF. The DNA of the CDR3 is TGTGCCAGCAGCCAAGACCAGGGTTCGAACACTGAAGCTTTCTTT.

V is TRBV5-6 and J is TRBJ1-4; no firm D call. Trimming removed 2 bases from V and 7 bases from J, with 6 bases in between. This CDR3 contains 12 residues. Germline CDR1 SGHDT, CDR2 YYEEEE. CDR3 sequence reads: CASSFSGEKLFF. As DNA, the CDR3 is TGTGCCAGCAGCTTTTCGGGTGAAAAACTGTTTTTT.

The rearrangement links TRBV7-2 to TRBJ2-1; D possibly corresponds to TRBD1 (5 bases). In germline, CDR1 is SGHTA, CDR2 FQGNSA. The CDR3 totals 13 residues. The V end lost 2 bases, the J end lost 10 bases, and 12 bases lay between the germline ends. The CDR3 DNA is TGTGCCAGCAGCTTAAGTACCCAGGGCGAGCAGTTCTTC. Translated, it gives CASSLSTQGEQFF.

The V and J genes are TRBV11-3 and TRBJ2-1; tentative D call: TRBD2 (5 bases). Germline V gene sequence: CDR1 SGHNT, CDR2 YENEEA. The CDR3 is 15 amino acids. Trimming took off 1 base at V and 0 bases at J, with 7 bases between the two ends. The CDR3 DNA reads as TGTGCCAGCAGCTTAGGGGGAGTCTCCTACAATGAGCAGTTCTTC. Translating gives CASSLGGVSYNEQFF.

A remark on this clone: Germline is not matched at one junction end, which may reflect a read error. V and J are TRBV2 and TRBJ2-5; the D is unclear. The CDR3 is 13 residues long. Germline assignment: CDR1 SNHLY and CDR2 FYNNEI. CDR3 in DNA: TGTACCAGCAGTTGGGCCACCGGGCAGACCCAGTACTTC. This sequence encodes CTSSWATGQTQYF.

V and J are TRBV7-2 and TRBJ2-3; D uncertain. Germline CDR1 is SGHTA and CDR2 is FQGNSA. Trimming pared 3 bases from V and 1 base from J, leaving 11 bases between. The CDR3 runs 15 residues. This chain's CDR3 is CASSFRFRGTDTQYF. The DNA for the CDR3 is TGTGCCAGCAGCTTTCGGTTCCGAGGCACAGATACGCAGTATTTT.

The genes are TRBV6-1 and TRBJ2-5; TRBD1 agrees at 8 bases. Germline V gene sequence: CDR1 MNHNS, CDR2 SASEGT. V gave up 2 bases and J gave up 0 bases; unmatched junction bases: 14. The CDR3 totals 19 residues. As DNA, the CDR3 is TGTGCCAGCAGTGAAAGTACAGGGGGGTACCTCAAGTACCAAGAGACCCAGTACTTC. Its protein product is CASSESTGGYLKYQETQYF.

This chain links TRBV24-1 with TRBJ2-3, with 8 bases that match TRBD1. This CDR3 contains 18 residues. From germline, CDR1 is KGHDR and CDR2 SFDVKD. The V segment lost 2 bases and the J segment 0 bases; nucleotides outside the gene matches: 9. The CDR3 loop reads CATSDSRDRTGSTDTQYF. The CDR3 DNA reads as TGTGCCACCAGTGATTCGAGGGATAGGACAGGGAGCACAGATACGCAGTATTTT.

This chain uses TRBV5-4 with TRBJ2-6; TRBD2 might be the D (6 bases). Between the trimmed V and J ends, which lost 10 bases and 1 base, there was a span of 12 bases. The CDR3 is 14 amino acids. CDR1 and CDR2 (germline): SGHNT, YYREEE (reference sequence). CDR3 sequence (DNA): TGTGCCTCCGCCGGGGGTTCTGGGGCCAACGTCCTGACTTTC. Protein sequence: CASAGGSGANVLTF. Variable domain in full (rest from reference TRBV5-4 and TRBJ2-6): ETGVTQSPTHLIKTRGQQVTLRCSSQSGHNTVSWYQQALGQGPQFIFQYYREEENGRGNFPPRFSGLQFPNYSSELNVNALELDDSALYLCASAGGSGANVLTFGAGSRLTVL.

V is TRBV7-2 and J is TRBJ2-6; TRBD2 agrees at 10 bases. The CDR3 runs to 18 residues. V shed 1 base and J 4 bases; nucleotides not matched to a gene: 7. Per the germline V gene, CDR1 is SGHTA and CDR2 is FQGNSA. The CDR3 loop is CASSLVLAGAEGANVLTF. The CDR3 DNA reads TGTGCCAGCAGCTTAGTCCTAGCGGGAGCTGAAGGGGCCAACGTCCTGACTTTC. Looking up the rest from reference TRBV7-2 and TRBJ2-6 gives the full variable domain: GAGVSQSPSNKVTEKGKDVELRCDPISGHTALYWYRQSLGQGLEFLIYFQGNSAPDKSGLPSDRFSAERTGGSVSTLTIQRTQQEDSAVYLCASSLVLAGAEGANVLTFGAGSRLTVL.

V and J are TRBV5-4 and TRBJ1-3; perhaps TRBD1 as D (5 bases). Trimming took off 2 bases at V and 0 bases at J, with 12 bases between the two ends. CDR3 length equals 16 residues. In germline, CDR1 is SGHNT, CDR2 YYREEE (reference sequence). The CDR3 DNA sequence: TGTGCCAGCAGCTTTAGGGGTGGCTACTCTGGAAACACCATATATTTT. The encoded protein is CASSFRGGYSGNTIYF.